This entry features one T cell receptor beta chain sequence. This clonotype was observed at least ten times. Its specific antigen is unknown. The input lacks base qualities; no much larger clone sits a single base away. The label giving this sample's time point can be read as: patch test 2, 6 weeks after DPC sensitization. This specimen's treatment or condition label, per the study, means: therapeutic diphenylcyclopropenone sensitization with weekly scalp DPC. At every patch-test visit, the blood draw took place before the patch test was put on. Patients were eligible if aged 18 to 70, diagnosed with alopecia and judged suitable for DPC therapy, and pregnant patients were excluded. Total RNA was isolated from unfractionated whole blood collected in Tempus Blood RNA tubes. The sample comes from a study of human T cells and chemical hapten exposure listed by TCRdb under 2021. Broadly, across the study: For sensitization, 2% DPC in acetone was applied to a roughly 2 cm by roughly 2 cm area of upper inner arm skin. Patch tests used Finn chambers with 0.01% DPC on the upper back, scored after 6 days by International Contact Dermatitis Research Group standards. Under 30 alopecia patients gave blood for TCR sequencing at one to four time points (pre-sensitization, 2, 6 and 24 weeks). Weekly therapeutic DPC doses were additionally applied to the scalp of patients throughout the roughly 23-week study period. Peripheral blood TCR repertoire changes were tracked in vivo in alopecia patients during primary and secondary sensitization to the hapten diphenylcyclopropenone (DPC). Blood samples were taken from patients before sensitization (week 0) and at 2, 6 and about 24 weeks after DPC sensitization. Libraries were pooled for sequencing, and variation in per-sample TCR yields was attributed mainly to small differences in library volumes within the pool. Most of the patients in the cohort were female, and the cohort covered alopecia areata with under or over 50% scalp involvement, alopecia totalis and alopecia universalis.

Libraries were built with RACE. TCRdb names NextSeq 500 as the instrument used. During library preparation, unique molecular identifiers were attached to individual cDNA molecules so that TCRs could be counted quantitatively and reproducibly. For every blood RNA sample, sequencing covered both the TCR alpha and TCR beta chains. Turning to the authors' computational methods: The median number of TCRs per sample was 95,638, ranging from roughly 20,000 to 700,000. The Decombinator software suite was used to annotate V, J and CDR3 in the TCR reads. To make PS versus PT1 abundance plots, every sample was subsampled to the same number of TCRs (28,000). Expanded TCRs were defined as absent before sensitization and observed at least eight times at the 2-week time point. Using fastp at Q25 and MiXCR, TCRdb reprocessed the public reads and kept productive beta chains. Each entry is one CDR3 protein sequence, shown with its most common DNA and genes. TCRdb's processing, not the study's, gives the V and J calls here. This sample lists 330,000 or so distinct CDR3 sequences; about 6.3% were detected once. About 5.6% of the sample goes to the ten largest clones.

The study at large found these results: DPC sensitization did not change how many TCRs were above 1 in 1000 frequency, and no evidence was found of alterations in global repertoire structure. After repeated subsampling, the strength of the expansion versus patch-test correlation and the threshold at which it became significant changed. Alopecia, a presumed autoimmune disease, was present in all patients, so the immune response of the patients might differ from that of healthy individuals. Expanded TCRs formed significantly more large CDR3 similarity clusters than pre-sensitization or healthy control sets, consistent with antigen-driven responses. Patch test score was positively correlated with the number of PT1 expanded TCRs, with significance at thresholds 8, 16 and 32 but not at 4.

From the cysteine up to the phenylalanine, the CDR3 has a length of 17 residues. The kept DNA is CDR3 alone, 51 bases in frame from the first base. Deletion took 4 bases off V and 4 bases off J, with a span of 21 bases between the germline ends. CDR1 and CDR2 are drawn from the germline V gene: LGHNA, YSLEER. The source of this sequence is a young woman with alopecia areata. Some clones in this sample may be carry-over from other donors' samples. Here the chain combines TRBV4-3 and TRBJ2-3, with the D gene too uncertain to name. The sample was whole blood, taken in connection with sensitization to the hapten diphenylcyclopropenone (DPC). The DNA sequence reads TGCGCCAGCAGCCCTTCCAAAAGGCCCCTAGGAGCAGATACGCAGTATTTT. Translation gives CASSPSKRPLGADTQYF.